The T cell receptor (beta chain) under discussion was sequenced for a study of technical replicates of blood from several donors. Data came from immunoSEQ multiplex PCR; TCRdb stores just in-frame clones and leaves some out. The table has 75,000 to 85,000 clones, approximately 75% seen once. Trimming removed 4 bases from V and 7 bases from J; junction bases left unmatched: 7. Germline V lookup: CDR1 SGHNT, CDR2 YENEEA. The CDR3 extends over 14 amino acids. V and J are TRBV11-3 and TRBJ2-3; 8 bases agree with TRBD1. The sequenced material came from PBMCs. This receptor was identified in a human donor in good health. Some clones in this sample may be carry-over from other donors' samples. This CDR3 reads CASSSGQGVNTQYF. The CDR3, as DNA: TGTGCCAGCAGCTCAGGACAGGGTGTAAATACGCAGTATTTT.